The TCR beta chain under discussion was sequenced for a study of blood T cell repertoires in COVID-19. V gave up 7 bases and J gave up 3 bases, with 9 bases separating them. The CDR3 has 13 residues. As processed by the authors: Amplification of reference gene primers provided the estimated nucleated cell counts. The method was immunoSEQ multiplex PCR; TCRdb's version includes in-frame clones alone and lacks a portion of them. V, J and clone size are taken as reported in that table, and D and trimming were inferred from the DNA itself. The sample carries approximately 310,000 clones, 85% recorded once. Cohorts were based on clinical histories the participants reported. A case of COVID-19 had been met by exposed participants within 2 weeks before study entry.

The specimen was PBMCs or T cells enriched from blood (not recorded which). V gene TRBV12-3 or TRBV12-4 combines with J gene TRBJ1-4; D is perhaps TRBD1 (6 bases). The receptor's source is a woman aged 25-40 years who had been exposed to COVID-19. The CDR3 DNA reads TGTGCCAGCACAGGGGTAGCTAATGAAAAACTGTTTTTT. This codes for CASTGVANEKLFF.